This TCR beta chain was captured by sequencing in a study of blood T cell repertoires in COVID-19. Study-level information: Sources were T cells, B-cell-depleted T cells, or PBMCs; the material itself was cDNA or gDNA.

Trimming at V came to 0 bases and at J to 3 bases, leaving 20 bases not matched to a gene. The CDR3 contains 21 residues. Germline CDR1 and CDR2: MNHEY and SVGEGT. This clone turned up a few times. As handled by the study authors: Nucleated cell number was recorded as an estimate derived from reference gene primer amplification. Generated by immunoSEQ multiplex PCR, the TCRdb table keeps only in-frame clones and is missing some. V, J and clone size reflect that table, while D and trimming were determined from the DNA. The table includes about 90,000 clones, roughly 80% detected once. The rearrangement joins TRBV6-2 or TRBV6-3 to TRBJ2-7; 10 bases match TRBD2. This sequence was found in a woman in her 70s with active or convalescent COVID-19. Sequencing was performed on peripheral blood. CDR3 residues: CASSYSLWIRYASGGLYEQYF. The CDR3 DNA is TGTGCCAGCAGTTACTCGCTGTGGATCCGTTATGCTAGCGGGGGACTCTACGAGCAGTACTTC.